Below, 27 T cell receptor beta chains from the same sample are listed, as sequenced in a study of cytomegalovirus exposure and HLA in healthy donors. PCR amplification relied on 60 Vbeta primers (plus 13 Jbeta primers). Data came from immunoSEQ multiplex PCR; TCRdb stores just in-frame clones and leaves some out. The sample shows 150,000 to 200,000 clones, 75% to 90% of them seen only once. Sequencing input: PBMCs. These receptors all come from a human donor in good health.

V gene TRBV7-9 combines with J gene TRBJ2-7; the D gene is possibly TRBD2 (7 bases). V lost 5 bases to trimming and J lost 5 bases, with 19 bases between them. This CDR3 is built from 15 residues. Germline-derived CDR1 and CDR2 are SEHNR and FQNEAQ (reference sequence). The CDR3: CASSLSRGGSDEQYF. In DNA form, the CDR3 reads TGTGCCAGCAGCCTGAGTAGGGGGGGGTCAGACGAGCAGTACTTC.

The chain combines TRBV18 with TRBJ1-5, with no clear D. The CDR3 spans 15 residues. The germline V gene encodes CDR1 KGHSH and CDR2 LQKENI. With 10 bases removed from V and 2 bases from J, the gap between germline ends came to 18 bases. The DNA for the CDR3 is TGTGCCACCTCTATTGAGGGCTACGGCAATCAGCCCCAGCATTTT. Translating gives CATSIEGYGNQPQHF.

The chain combines TRBV5-1 with TRBJ2-7; a weak D match, TRBD2 (5 bases). Trimming took off 5 bases at V and 9 bases at J, with 15 bases between the two ends. This CDR3 spans 12 amino acids. Looked up from germline, CDR1 is SGHRS and CDR2 is YFSETQ. The CDR3 DNA is TGCGCCAGCAGGGATGACACGGGATGGCAGTACTTC. As protein: CASRDDTGWQYF.

The rearrangement uses TRBV7-2 and TRBJ1-1; D unclear. CDR1 and CDR2 from the germline V gene are SGHTA and FQGNSA. The ends were cut back, 1 base at V and 0 bases at J, with 6 bases in the middle. This CDR3 has 14 amino acids. The CDR3 nucleotides are TGTGCCAGCAGCTTAGGACATTTGAACACTGAAGCTTTCTTT. Translation gives CASSLGHLNTEAFF.

The rearrangement links TRBV7-6 to TRBJ2-7, with TRBD1 matching over 12 bases. CDR3 length: 15 amino acids. V lost 5 bases to trimming and J lost 3 bases; unmatched junction nucleotides: 5. Germline lookup yields CDR1 SGHVS and CDR2 FNYEAQ. The CDR3 nucleotides are TGTGCCAGCAGCCCGGGGACAGGGGGCCTCTACGAGCAGTACTTC. Encoded protein: CASSPGTGGLYEQYF.

The chain links TRBV5-1 to TRBJ1-1; D is perhaps TRBD1 (5 bases). The germline V gene encodes CDR1 SGHRS and CDR2 YFSETQ. Trimming pared 0 bases from V and 2 bases from J, leaving 14 bases between. The CDR3 totals 16 residues. CDR3 DNA: TGCGCCAGCAGCTTGGCAGGCGGACAAGGAAACACTGAAGCTTTCTTT. It translates to CASSLAGGQGNTEAFF.

The rearrangement uses TRBV2 and TRBJ2-5; 13 bases fit TRBD2. The CDR3 sequence is 18 residues long. Per germline, CDR1 SNHLY and CDR2 FYNNEI. The V segment lost 6 bases and the J segment 4 bases; nucleotides outside the gene matches: 14. The CDR3 bases are TGTGCCAGCAGCCAGCCGACTAGCGGGGGGAGCCCGGCAGAGACCCAGTACTTC. This codes for CASSQPTSGGSPAETQYF.

The rearrangement uses TRBV4-3 and TRBJ1-5; 7 bases line up with TRBD1. V shed 0 bases, J shed 5 bases, and the junction held 7 bases outside the gene matches. From germline, CDR1 is LGHNA and CDR2 YSLEER. There are 16 residues in the CDR3. CDR3 DNA: TGCGCCAGCAGCCAAGAATCGACAGGGACTTATCAGCCCCAGCATTTT. Translation gives CASSQESTGTYQPQHF.

The J gene is TRBJ2-7, the V gene TRBV6-5, with 10 bases identical to TRBD1. V shed 1 base and J 7 bases; nucleotides not matched to a gene: 7. The CDR3 contains 15 residues. CDR1 and CDR2 from the germline V gene are MNHEY and SVGAGI. CDR3 nucleotides: TGTGCCAGCAGTTACTACGGGACAGGGGCGCTGGAGCAGTACTTC. Its translation is CASSYYGTGALEQYF.

This clone was found once. The genes are TRBV29-1 and TRBJ2-1; 7 bases fit TRBD2. The CDR3 is made up of 14 amino acids. The trim removed 6 bases at V and 7 bases at J, leaving 12 bases unmatched. The germline gives CDR1 SQVTM, CDR2 ANQGSEA. CDR3 bases: TGCAGCGTGCCCGGGGAGGGTTCTAGGAATGAGCAGTTCTTC. The encoded protein is CSVPGEGSRNEQFF.

The chain employs TRBV20-1 and TRBJ2-3, with unresolved D. The CDR3 consists of 10 residues. The germline V gene encodes CDR1 DFQATT and CDR2 SNEGSKA (reference sequence). V was trimmed by 5 bases and J by 2 bases, leaving 2 bases between them. The CDR3 is CSAHTDTQYF. As DNA, the CDR3 is TGCAGTGCTCACACAGATACGCAGTATTTT.

J is TRBJ2-2 and V is TRBV5-4, with 9 bases fitting TRBD1. The ends lost 5 bases at V and 1 base at J; junction bases unmatched: 0. Per the germline V gene, CDR1 is SGHNT and CDR2 is YYREEE (reference sequence). The length of the CDR3 is 14 residues. The DNA for the CDR3 is TGTGCCAGCAGGGGACAGGGGAACACCGGGGAGCTGTTTTTT. As protein: CASRGQGNTGELFF.

The chain links TRBV6-1 to TRBJ1-3, with D hard to call. Germline loops: CDR1 MNHNS, CDR2 SASEGT. This CDR3 has 15 residues. V lost 3 bases and J 4 bases, leaving 13 bases between the germline ends. CDR3 amino acids: CASSDRSKRGNTIYF. As DNA, the CDR3 is TGTGCCAGCAGTGATCGGTCAAAGAGAGGAAACACCATATATTTT.

This rearrangement joins TRBV19 to TRBJ1-5, with 7 bases matching TRBD1. The trim removed 7 bases at V and 4 bases at J, leaving 7 bases unmatched. This CDR3 comprises 14 residues. Germline CDR1 reads LNHDA; CDR2 reads SQIVND (reference sequence). DNA of the CDR3: TGTGCCAGTACACCGACAGGGATAAATCAGCCCCAGCATTTT. Residues: CASTPTGINQPQHF.

V usage is TRBV9 and J usage is TRBJ2-1; 7 bases line up with TRBD1. Germline trimming cut 1 base from V and 1 base from J; bases unmatched to any gene: 11. CDR1 and CDR2 from the germline V gene are SGDLS and YYNGEE. The CDR3 contains 18 residues. Here the CDR3 DNA reads TGTGCCAGCAGCGTACGTACAGACAGGGCAATTTCCTACAATGAGCAGTTCTTC. Translated: CASSVRTDRAISYNEQFF.

This chain links TRBV6-6 with TRBJ2-7; 9 bases are shared with TRBD1. With 4 bases clipped from V and 6 bases from J, the junction kept 7 bases outside the gene matches. The CDR3 extends over 14 amino acids. CDR1 and CDR2 from the germline V gene are MNHNY and SVGAGI (reference sequence). This CDR3 is CASSSKTGGCEQYF. DNA of the CDR3: TGTGCCAGCAGTTCAAAAACAGGGGGCTGCGAGCAGTACTTC.

There are a few counts of this clone. The chain couples TRBV2 to TRBJ1-2; no reliable D call. Deletions cut 1 base from V and 6 bases from J, with 12 bases between. This CDR3 region has 14 residues. Germline assignment: CDR1 SNHLY and CDR2 FYNNEI. The CDR3 DNA follows: TGTGCCAGCAGTGAAGTGGTCAACTTTGATGGCTACACCTTC. Its protein is CASSEVVNFDGYTF.

Comments on this clone: This sample includes further DNA sequences coding for the same CDR3. V gene TRBV28 combines with J gene TRBJ1-6, with D unclear. CDR3 length equals 18 residues. V was trimmed by 3 bases and J by 2 bases, leaving 17 bases between them. CDR1 and CDR2 from the germline V gene are MDHEN and SYDVKM. CDR3 loop: CASSFTMAEETYNSPLHF. The CDR3 region has the DNA TGTGCCAGCAGTTTCACCATGGCGGAAGAAACCTATAATTCACCCCTCCACTTT.

The gene calls are TRBV9 and TRBJ2-1; 7 bases are shared with TRBD2. V lost 6 bases and J lost 0; bases outside the gene matches: 3. Per the germline V gene, CDR1 is SGDLS and CDR2 is YYNGEE. The CDR3 totals 14 residues. CDR3 sequence reads: CASTRGTSYNEQFF. The CDR3, as DNA: TGTGCCAGCACGCGGGGGACCTCCTACAATGAGCAGTTCTTC.

Note on this clone: In the same sample, other DNA sequences code for this CDR3. This rearrangement joins TRBV5-6 to TRBJ2-3; 12 bases match TRBD2. Per the germline V gene, CDR1 is SGHDT and CDR2 is YYEEEE. The CDR3 runs 15 residues. V was pared by 0 bases and J by 4 bases, with 0 bases of the junction left unmatched. The CDR3 here is CASSLGLAGADTQYF. For the CDR3, the DNA is TGTGCCAGCAGCTTGGGACTAGCGGGGGCAGATACGCAGTATTTT.

This clone was observed once. The V gene is TRBV28, the J gene TRBJ1-6; D unclear. V dropped 3 bases and J dropped 8 bases, with 11 bases sitting between them. The germline V gene has CDR1 MDHEN and CDR2 SYDVKM. This CDR3 has 14 residues. The CDR3 coding sequence is TGTGCCAGCAGTTTGGACTTACTTCATTCACCCCTCCACTTT. Its protein is CASSLDLLHSPLHF.

The rearrangement joins TRBV9 to TRBJ2-5; 8 bases line up with TRBD2. The CDR3 is 14 amino acids. Germline V gives CDR1 SGDLS, CDR2 YYNGEE. J was trimmed by 4 bases and V by 4 bases; bases with no gene match: 6. The CDR3 protein is CASSSDRGGETQYF. The CDR3 nucleotides are TGTGCCAGCAGCTCGGACCGGGGGGGAGAGACCCAGTACTTC.

The chain uses TRBV9 and TRBJ1-2; TRBD1 aligns across 9 bases. The CDR3 covers 16 residues. Trimming at V came to 7 bases and at J to 1 base, leaving 11 bases not matched to a gene. In germline, CDR1 is SGDLS, CDR2 YYNGEE. In DNA, the CDR3 is TGTGCCAGCGGATCGGGACAGGGACCCGTTAACTATGGCTACACCTTC. Encoded protein: CASGSGQGPVNYGYTF.

The genes are TRBV6-6 and TRBJ1-4; the D is unclear. The germline V and J ends were trimmed by 2 bases and 5 bases, with 9 bases remaining between them. The CDR3 sequence is 14 residues long. Germline V CDR1 and CDR2: MNHNY, SVGAGI (reference sequence). Here the CDR3 reads CASSYLYRNEKLFF. CDR3 coding DNA: TGTGCCAGCAGTTACCTTTACCGGAATGAAAAACTGTTTTTT.

The rearrangement links TRBV4-1 to TRBJ1-3; 12 bases map to TRBD1. The CDR3 has 19 residues. The V gene end was trimmed by 0 bases and the J gene end by 0 bases; junction bases not matched to a gene: 6. Per the germline V gene, CDR1 is MGHRA and CDR2 is YSYEKL. Here the CDR3 reads CASSQDPGQGALSGNTIYF. CDR3 in DNA: TGCGCCAGCAGCCAAGATCCGGGACAGGGGGCACTCTCTGGAAACACCATATATTTT.

The chain employs TRBV5-6 and TRBJ2-5, with D maybe TRBD1 (5 bases). The V end was cut by 4 bases, the J end by 5 bases, with 6 bases between. CDR3 length: 11 residues. From germline, CDR1 is SGHDT and CDR2 YYEEEE. The CDR3 DNA follows: TGTGCCAGCAGCAGGGGTGAGACCCAGTACTTC. Encoded protein: CASSRGETQYF.

This rearrangement joins TRBV7-2 to TRBJ2-7; 7 positions agree with TRBD1. With 3 bases clipped from V and 5 bases from J, the junction kept 7 bases outside the gene matches. Per germline, CDR1 SGHTA and CDR2 FQGNSA. The CDR3 is 14 residues long. The CDR3 bases are TGTGCCAGCAGCTTTGAGACAGGGTTCAACGAGCAGTACTTC. Amino acid sequence: CASSFETGFNEQYF.